A selection of T cell receptor beta chains follows, all from one sample in a study of CD8 T cells in ankylosing spondylitis. TCRdb used MiXCR to reprocess the 5' RACE reads, holding one entry per CDR3 protein. The sample contains about 510,000 distinct CDR3 sequences, about 5.2% of which appear only once. Sequencing was performed on blood, either unsorted or a sorted T cell fraction (not recorded which). All receptors come from a male donor with ankylosing spondylitis. CDR3s include the opening cysteine and the closing phenylalanine or tryptophan. The D gene is left open where the match is weak. Expanded clones are given a class, and other clones once, few, many or no size at all.

length: 14
size: .
D: .
J: TRBJ2-7
V: TRBV20-1
DNA: TGCAGTGCTAGTGGGGACAACGACAGGTCCGAGCAGTACTTC
CDR3: CSASGDNDRSEQYF

length: 14
size: many
D: .
J: TRBJ1-1
V: TRBV4-3
DNA: TGCGCCAGCAGCCAAGATACGGGGGGCACTGAAGCTTTCTTT
CDR3: CASSQDTGGTEAFF

length: 17
size: many
D: TRBD2
J: TRBJ2-7
V: TRBV5-1
DNA: TGCGCCAGCAGCCACGGGACTAGCGGGAGCCATTCCTACGAGCAGTACTTC
CDR3: CASSHGTSGSHSYEQYF

length: 14
size: .
D: .
J: TRBJ2-7
V: TRBV7-8
DNA: TGTGCCAGCAGCCCATTCAGGGTCTCCTACGAGCAGTACTTC
CDR3: CASSPFRVSYEQYF

length: 16
size: many
D: .
J: TRBJ2-2
V: TRBV10-3
DNA: TGTGCCATCAGTGAGTCGGTAGGGGTTGGCCCGGAGGAGCTGTTTTTT
CDR3: CAISESVGVGPEELFF

length: 16
size: .
D: TRBD2
J: TRBJ2-1
V: TRBV4-3
DNA: TGCGCCAGCAGCTTAGGACTAGCGGGAGATATTAATGAGCAGTTCTTC
CDR3: CASSLGLAGDINEQFF

length: 14
size: many
D: .
J: TRBJ2-6
V: TRBV29-1
DNA: TGCAGCGTTGGACCGCACTCTGGGGCCAACGTCCTGACTTTC
CDR3: CSVGPHSGANVLTF

length: 16
size: few
D: TRBD2
J: TRBJ2-5
V: TRBV25-1
DNA: TGTGCCAGCAGTGAAGCTAGCGGGAGGCAGGGGGAGACCCAGTACTTC
CDR3: CASSEASGRQGETQYF

length: 15
size: many
D: TRBD1
J: TRBJ2-5
V: TRBV5-1
DNA: TGCGCCAGCAGCTTCCAAACAGGGGGACAGGAGACCCAGTACTTC
CDR3: CASSFQTGGQETQYF

length: 14
size: many
D: .
J: TRBJ2-1
V: TRBV11-2
DNA: TGTGCCAGCAGCAAAGAGGTTCTGGCGATTGAGCAGTTCTTC
CDR3: CASSKEVLAIEQFF

length: 13
size: .
D: .
J: TRBJ1-1
V: TRBV12-3/TRBV12-4
DNA: TGTGCCAGCAGTTTAATGGCTGGGGAACAAGCTTTCTTT
CDR3: CASSLMAGEQAFF

length: 15
size: .
D: .
J: TRBJ2-3
V: TRBV11-2
DNA: TGTGCCAGCAGCTTAGTCTATTCAGCCACAGATACGCAGTATTTT
CDR3: CASSLVYSATDTQYF

length: 18
size: many
D: .
J: TRBJ1-1
V: TRBV11-2
DNA: TGTGCCAGCAGCTTAGATCCCCACGAGGAGGGCCGCGGCACTGAAGCTTTCTTT
CDR3: CASSLDPHEEGRGTEAFF

length: 16
size: few
D: .
J: TRBJ2-1
V: TRBV3-1
DNA: TGTGCCAGCAGCCAGAACGGACAGTTGGTGTTCTATGAGCAGTTCTTC
CDR3: CASSQNGQLVFYEQFF

length: 13
size: many
D: .
J: TRBJ2-7
V: TRBV27
DNA: TGTGCCAGCAGTTTCGGTTTAACCTACGAGCAGTACTTC
CDR3: CASSFGLTYEQYF

length: 12
size: many
D: .
J: TRBJ2-3
V: TRBV6-1
DNA: TGTGCCAGCAGTGAACTGGGATATACGCAGTATTTT
CDR3: CASSELGYTQYF

length: 14
size: many
D: .
J: TRBJ2-7
V: TRBV12-3/TRBV12-4
DNA: TGTGCCAGCAGTTTAGGCGTTTACTCCTACGAGCAGTACTTC
CDR3: CASSLGVYSYEQYF

length: 16
size: many
D: .
J: TRBJ1-6
V: TRBV11-2
DNA: TGTGCCAGCAGCCCCACTTTGCAGGGAGGCAATTCACCCCTCCACTTT
CDR3: CASSPTLQGGNSPLHF

length: 18
size: many
D: .
J: TRBJ2-1
V: TRBV11-1
DNA: TGTGCCAGCAGCTTAGAGAATTCGGCGGGATGGGGGCACAATGAGCAGTTCTTC
CDR3: CASSLENSAGWGHNEQFF

length: 14
size: many
D: TRBD1
J: TRBJ1-2
V: TRBV28
DNA: TGTGCCAGCAGTGAGGGACAGGGGGCGCGAGGCTACACCTTC
CDR3: CASSEGQGARGYTF

length: 13
size: many
D: TRBD1
J: TRBJ1-2
V: TRBV20-1
DNA: TGCAGTGCTATCCGGACAGGAATCTATGGCTACACCTTC
CDR3: CSAIRTGIYGYTF

length: 14
size: .
D: TRBD1
J: TRBJ1-2
V: TRBV2
DNA: TGTGCCAGCAGTGCCTGGGGACAGGGTGAGGGCTACACCTTC
CDR3: CASSAWGQGEGYTF

length: 16
size: many
D: .
J: TRBJ2-1
V: TRBV7-2
DNA: TGTGCCAGCAGTAAAGCAGGTTTAAGCTCCTACAATGAGCAGTTCTTC
CDR3: CASSKAGLSSYNEQFF

length: 13
size: many
D: .
J: TRBJ1-1
V: TRBV7-8
DNA: TGTGCCAGCAGCGTAGACCTCCTCGGGAAAGCTTTCTTT
CDR3: CASSVDLLGKAFF

length: 12
size: many
D: .
J: TRBJ1-2
V: TRBV20-1
DNA: TGCAGTGCTAGTCCGGCGGGCTATGGCTACACCTTC
CDR3: CSASPAGYGYTF

length: 15
size: many
D: .
J: TRBJ1-4
V: TRBV4-3
DNA: TGCGCCAGCAGCCCGGCGCGCAGGGCGAATGAAAAACTGTTTTTT
CDR3: CASSPARRANEKLFF

length: 13
size: many
D: .
J: TRBJ2-5
V: TRBV20-1
DNA: TGCAGTGCTAAGCTTGGAGTCAAGGGGGCCCAGTACTTC
CDR3: CSAKLGVKGAQYF

length: 14
size: many
D: .
J: TRBJ1-2
V: TRBV5-1
DNA: TGCGCCAGCAGCTTGGTTTCAGGGGTCTATGGCTACACCTTC
CDR3: CASSLVSGVYGYTF

length: 14
size: few
D: .
J: TRBJ2-7
V: TRBV4-1
DNA: TGCGCCAGCAGCCAAGATTCGTTTGGGGACGAGCAGTACTTC
CDR3: CASSQDSFGDEQYF

length: 15
size: .
D: .
J: TRBJ2-6
V: TRBV19
DNA: TGTGCCAGTAGTATTCGCCCCTCCAGAGCCAACGTCCTGACTTTC
CDR3: CASSIRPSRANVLTF

length: 13
size: many
D: .
J: TRBJ1-6
V: TRBV7-2
DNA: TGTGCCAGCAGCTTTGGACGGGTTTCACCCCTCCACTTT
CDR3: CASSFGRVSPLHF

length: 13
size: many
D: TRBD2
J: TRBJ2-5
V: TRBV5-5
DNA: TGTGCCAGCAGCTTCACCGGGGGGGAGACCCAGTACTTC
CDR3: CASSFTGGETQYF

length: 14
size: .
D: .
J: TRBJ2-7
V: TRBV2
DNA: TGTGCCAGCAGTGAGCGAAGTAGCTCCTACGAGCAGTACTTC
CDR3: CASSERSSSYEQYF

length: 16
size: many
D: .
J: TRBJ1-2
V: TRBV9
DNA: TGTGCCAGCAGCGCGAGCACCGGGGGCCTAAGGCATGGCTACACCTTC
CDR3: CASSASTGGLRHGYTF

length: 14
size: .
D: .
J: TRBJ1-1
V: TRBV20-1
DNA: TGCAGTGCTAGTAGGGACACCTTGAACACTGAAGCTTTCTTT
CDR3: CSASRDTLNTEAFF

length: 13
size: many
D: .
J: TRBJ2-7
V: TRBV5-1
DNA: TGCGCCAGCAGCCCGGAGGGGTCCTACGAGCAGTACTTC
CDR3: CASSPEGSYEQYF

length: 13
size: many
D: .
J: TRBJ1-1
V: TRBV12-3/TRBV12-4
DNA: TGTGCCAGCAGTTTTCAACCAAACACTGAAGCTTTCTTT
CDR3: CASSFQPNTEAFF

length: 15
size: many
D: .
J: TRBJ2-5
V: TRBV20-1
DNA: TGCAGTGCTAGAGATCTAGGGTGGGGCGAGAGGACCCAGTACTTC
CDR3: CSARDLGWGERTQYF

length: 15
size: few
D: TRBD1
J: TRBJ2-3
V: TRBV4-2
DNA: TGTGCCAGCAGCCAAGTATCACAGGGGACGGATACGCAGTATTTT
CDR3: CASSQVSQGTDTQYF

length: 14
size: few
D: .
J: TRBJ1-1
V: TRBV6-5
DNA: TGTGCCAGCAGTTATGGCAGGACTTACACTGAAGCTTTCTTT
CDR3: CASSYGRTYTEAFF